This entry features one T cell receptor (beta chain) sequence. These data come from a study of blood T cell repertoires in COVID-19. This CDR3 spans 15 amino acids. Trimming stripped 4 bases from V and 1 base from J, with 10 bases between. Germline assignment: CDR1 MGHRA and CDR2 YSYEKL. Assay: immunoSEQ multiplex PCR; the TCRdb copy retains only in-frame clones and omits some. The profile shows fewer than 150,000 clones, about 85% of them singletons. This chain uses TRBV4-1 with TRBJ2-2; no reliable D call. The sequence was obtained from a man aged 35 to 55 with acute or convalescent COVID-19. Sample: peripheral blood. The CDR3 reads CASSPPELNTGELFF. The CDR3 bases are TGCGCCAGCAGCCCCCCGGAGTTGAACACCGGGGAGCTGTTTTTT.